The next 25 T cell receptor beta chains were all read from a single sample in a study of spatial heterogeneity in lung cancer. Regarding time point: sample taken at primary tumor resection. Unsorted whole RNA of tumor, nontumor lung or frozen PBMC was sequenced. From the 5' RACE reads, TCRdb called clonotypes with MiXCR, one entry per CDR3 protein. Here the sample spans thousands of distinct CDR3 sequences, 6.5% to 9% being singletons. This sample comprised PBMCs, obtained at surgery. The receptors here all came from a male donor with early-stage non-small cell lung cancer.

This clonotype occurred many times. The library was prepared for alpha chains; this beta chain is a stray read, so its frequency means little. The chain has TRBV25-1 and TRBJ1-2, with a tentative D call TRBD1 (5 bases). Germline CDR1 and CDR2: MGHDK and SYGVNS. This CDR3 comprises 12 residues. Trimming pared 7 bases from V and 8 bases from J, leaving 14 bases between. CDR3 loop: CASTFGGNGYTF. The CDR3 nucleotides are TGTGCCAGCACTTTCGGGGGGAACGGCTACACCTTC.

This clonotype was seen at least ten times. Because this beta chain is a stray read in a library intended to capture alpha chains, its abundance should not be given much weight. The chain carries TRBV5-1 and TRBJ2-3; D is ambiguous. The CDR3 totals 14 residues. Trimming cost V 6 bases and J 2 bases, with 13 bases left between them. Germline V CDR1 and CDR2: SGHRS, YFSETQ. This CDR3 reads CASTQMGNTDTQYF. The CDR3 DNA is TGCGCCAGCACCCAAATGGGCAACACAGATACGCAGTATTTT. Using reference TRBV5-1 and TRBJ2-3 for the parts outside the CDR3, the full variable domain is KAGVTQTPRYLIKTRGQQVTLSCSPISGHRSVSWYQQTPGQGLQFLFEYFSETQRNKGNFPGRFSGRQFSNSRSEMNVSTLELGDSALYLCASTQMGNTDTQYFGPGTRLTVL.

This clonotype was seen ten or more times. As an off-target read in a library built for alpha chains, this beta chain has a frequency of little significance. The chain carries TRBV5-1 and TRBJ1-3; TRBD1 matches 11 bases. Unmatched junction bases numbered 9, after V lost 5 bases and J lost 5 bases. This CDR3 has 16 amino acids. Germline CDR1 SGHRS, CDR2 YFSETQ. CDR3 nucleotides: TGCGCCAGCAGTCCAGAAGGGACAGGGGGACGAAACACCATATATTTT. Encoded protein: CASSPEGTGGRNTIYF.

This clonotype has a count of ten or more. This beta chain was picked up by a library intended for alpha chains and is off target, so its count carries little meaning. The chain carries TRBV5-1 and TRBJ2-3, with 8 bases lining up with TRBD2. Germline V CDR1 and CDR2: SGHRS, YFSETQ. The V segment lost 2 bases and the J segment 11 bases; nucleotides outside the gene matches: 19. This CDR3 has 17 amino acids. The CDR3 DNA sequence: TGCGCCAGCAGCTTTCTAGGCCTCCCTCGGGGGGGTGATCGGCAGTATTTT. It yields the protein CASSFLGLPRGGDRQYF.

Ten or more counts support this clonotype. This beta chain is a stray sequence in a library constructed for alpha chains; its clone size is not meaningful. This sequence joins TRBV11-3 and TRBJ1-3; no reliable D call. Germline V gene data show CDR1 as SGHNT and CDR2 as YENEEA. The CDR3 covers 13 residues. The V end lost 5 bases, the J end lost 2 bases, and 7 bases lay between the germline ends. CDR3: CASSLSTGNTIYF. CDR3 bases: TGTGCCAGCAGCCTCAGCACTGGAAACACCATATATTTT.

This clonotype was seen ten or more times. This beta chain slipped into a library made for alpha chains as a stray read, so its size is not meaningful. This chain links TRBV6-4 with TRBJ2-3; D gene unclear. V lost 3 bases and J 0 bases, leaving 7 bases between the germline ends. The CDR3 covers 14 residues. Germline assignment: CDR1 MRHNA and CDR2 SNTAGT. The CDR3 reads CASSELHSTDTQYF. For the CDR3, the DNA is TGTGCCAGCAGTGAATTACACAGCACAGATACGCAGTATTTT.

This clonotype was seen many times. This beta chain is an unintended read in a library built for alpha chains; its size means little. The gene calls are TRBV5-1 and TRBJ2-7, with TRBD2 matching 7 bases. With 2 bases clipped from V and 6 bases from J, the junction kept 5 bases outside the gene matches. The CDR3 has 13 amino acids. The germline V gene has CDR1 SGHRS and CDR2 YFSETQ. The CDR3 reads CASSLGERGEQYF. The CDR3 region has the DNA TGCGCCAGCAGCTTAGGGGAGCGGGGCGAGCAGTACTTC.

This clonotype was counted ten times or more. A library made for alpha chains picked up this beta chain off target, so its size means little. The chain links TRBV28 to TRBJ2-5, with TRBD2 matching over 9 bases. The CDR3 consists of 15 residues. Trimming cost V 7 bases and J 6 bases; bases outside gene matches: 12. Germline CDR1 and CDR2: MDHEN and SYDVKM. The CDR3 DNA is TGTGCCAGCACCATAATAGCGGGAGTGAGAAAGACCCAGTACTTC. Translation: CASTIIAGVRKTQYF.

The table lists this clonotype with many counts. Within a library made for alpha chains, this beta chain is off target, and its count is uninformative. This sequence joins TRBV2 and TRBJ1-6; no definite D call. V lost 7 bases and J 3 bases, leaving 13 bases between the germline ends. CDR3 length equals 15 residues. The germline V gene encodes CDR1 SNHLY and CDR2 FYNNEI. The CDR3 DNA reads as TGTGCCAGCACGTTGGTAGGGTACTATAATTCACCCCTCCACTTT. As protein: CASTLVGYYNSPLHF.

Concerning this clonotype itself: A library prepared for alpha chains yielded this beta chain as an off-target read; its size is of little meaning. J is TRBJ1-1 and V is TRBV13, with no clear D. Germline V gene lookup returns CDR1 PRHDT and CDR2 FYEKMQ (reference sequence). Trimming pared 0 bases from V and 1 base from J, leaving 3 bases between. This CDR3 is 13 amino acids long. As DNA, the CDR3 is TGTGCCAGCAGCTTAGGGCCGAACACTGAAGCTTTCTTT. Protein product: CASSLGPNTEAFF.

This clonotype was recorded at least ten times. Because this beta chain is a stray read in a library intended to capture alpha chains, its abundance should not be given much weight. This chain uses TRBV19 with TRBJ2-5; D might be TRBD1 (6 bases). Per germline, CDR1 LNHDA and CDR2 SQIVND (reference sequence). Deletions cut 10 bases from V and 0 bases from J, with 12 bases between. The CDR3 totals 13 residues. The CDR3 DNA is TGTGCCACCTCACAGGGTAACCAAGAGACCCAGTACTTC. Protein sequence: CATSQGNQETQYF.

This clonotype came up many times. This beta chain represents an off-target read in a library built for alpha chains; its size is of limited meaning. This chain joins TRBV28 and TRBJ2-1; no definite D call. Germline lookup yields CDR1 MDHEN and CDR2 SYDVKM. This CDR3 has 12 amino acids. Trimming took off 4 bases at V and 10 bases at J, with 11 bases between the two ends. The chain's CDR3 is CASSWPFGEQFF. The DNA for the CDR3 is TGTGCCAGCAGTTGGCCGTTTGGGGAGCAGTTCTTC.

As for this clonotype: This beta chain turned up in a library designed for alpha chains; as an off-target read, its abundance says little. The chain's CDR3 is CASSTTGPGELFF. The CDR3 coding sequence is TGTGCCAGCAGTACGACAGGGCCCGGGGAGCTGTTTTTT. The V and J genes are TRBV12-3 or TRBV12-4 and TRBJ2-2, with 7 nucleotides matching TRBD1. The CDR3 totals 13 residues. J was trimmed by 6 bases and V by 5 bases; bases with no gene match: 3.

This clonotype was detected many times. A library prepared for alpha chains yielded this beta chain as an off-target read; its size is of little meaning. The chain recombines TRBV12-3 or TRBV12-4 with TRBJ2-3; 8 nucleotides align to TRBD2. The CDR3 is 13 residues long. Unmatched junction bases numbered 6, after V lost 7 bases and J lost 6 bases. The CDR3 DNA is TGTGCCAGCAATATGCGGGGGGTCGATACGCAGTATTTT. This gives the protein CASNMRGVDTQYF.

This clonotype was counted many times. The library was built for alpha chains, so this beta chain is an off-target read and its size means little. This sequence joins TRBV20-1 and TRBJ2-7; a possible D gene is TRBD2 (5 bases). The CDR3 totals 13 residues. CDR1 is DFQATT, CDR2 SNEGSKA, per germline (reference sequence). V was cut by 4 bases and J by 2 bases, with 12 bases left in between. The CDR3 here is CSATPGLTYEQYF. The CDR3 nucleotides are TGCAGTGCTACTCCCGGACTTACCTACGAGCAGTACTTC.

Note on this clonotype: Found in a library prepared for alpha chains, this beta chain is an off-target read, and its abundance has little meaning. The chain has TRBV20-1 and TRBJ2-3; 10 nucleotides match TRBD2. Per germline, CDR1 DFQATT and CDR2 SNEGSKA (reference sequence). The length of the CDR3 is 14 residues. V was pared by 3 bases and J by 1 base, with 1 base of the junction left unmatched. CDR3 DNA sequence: TGCAGTGCTAGCCTAGCGGGGGGCACAGATACGCAGTATTTT. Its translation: CSASLAGGTDTQYF.

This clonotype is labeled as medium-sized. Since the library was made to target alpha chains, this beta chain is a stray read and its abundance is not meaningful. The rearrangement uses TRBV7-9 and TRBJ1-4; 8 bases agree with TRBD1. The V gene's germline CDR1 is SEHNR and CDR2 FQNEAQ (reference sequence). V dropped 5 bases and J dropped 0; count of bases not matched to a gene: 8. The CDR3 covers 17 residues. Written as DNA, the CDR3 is TGTGCCAGCAGCCCACGTCAGGGGGCTGCAACTAATGAAAAACTGTTTTTT. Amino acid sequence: CASSPRQGAATNEKLFF. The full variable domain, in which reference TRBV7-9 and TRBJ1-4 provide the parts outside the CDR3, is DTGVSQNPRHKITKRGQNVTFRCDPISEHNRLYWYRQTLGQGPEFLTYFQNEAQLEKSRLLSDRFSAERPKGSFSTLEIQRTEQGDSAMYLCASSPRQGAATNEKLFFGSGTQLSVL.

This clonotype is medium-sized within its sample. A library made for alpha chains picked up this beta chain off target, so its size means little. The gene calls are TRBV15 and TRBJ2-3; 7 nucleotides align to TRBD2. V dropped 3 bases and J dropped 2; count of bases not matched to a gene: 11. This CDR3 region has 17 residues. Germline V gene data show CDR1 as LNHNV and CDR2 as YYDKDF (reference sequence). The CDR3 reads CATSRVPSGVATDTQYF. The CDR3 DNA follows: TGTGCCACCAGCAGGGTTCCTAGCGGAGTCGCCACAGATACGCAGTATTTT.

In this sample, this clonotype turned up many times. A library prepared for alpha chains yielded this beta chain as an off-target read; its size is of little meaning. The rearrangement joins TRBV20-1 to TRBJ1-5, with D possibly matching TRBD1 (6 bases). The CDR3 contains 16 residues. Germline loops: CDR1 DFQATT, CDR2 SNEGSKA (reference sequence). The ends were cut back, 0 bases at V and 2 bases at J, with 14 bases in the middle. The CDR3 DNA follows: TGCAGTGCTAGAGAGGTGGGGGGCTCGGGCAATCAGCCCCAGCATTTT. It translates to CSAREVGGSGNQPQHF.

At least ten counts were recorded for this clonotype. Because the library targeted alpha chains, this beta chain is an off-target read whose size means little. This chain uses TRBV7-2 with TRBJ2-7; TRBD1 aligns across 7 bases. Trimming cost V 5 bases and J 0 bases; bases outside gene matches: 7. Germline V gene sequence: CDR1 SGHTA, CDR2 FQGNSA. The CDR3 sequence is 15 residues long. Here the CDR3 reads CASSITGTDSYEQYF. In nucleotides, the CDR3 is TGTGCCAGCAGCATCACCGGGACAGACTCCTACGAGCAGTACTTC.

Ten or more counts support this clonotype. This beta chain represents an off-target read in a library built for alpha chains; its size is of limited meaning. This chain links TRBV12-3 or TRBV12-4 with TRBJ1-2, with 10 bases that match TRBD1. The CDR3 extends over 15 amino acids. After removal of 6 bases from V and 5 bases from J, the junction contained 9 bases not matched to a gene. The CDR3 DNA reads TGTGCCAGCAGCACGGCTGGGACAGGGGAATATGGCTACACCTTC. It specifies CASSTAGTGEYGYTF.

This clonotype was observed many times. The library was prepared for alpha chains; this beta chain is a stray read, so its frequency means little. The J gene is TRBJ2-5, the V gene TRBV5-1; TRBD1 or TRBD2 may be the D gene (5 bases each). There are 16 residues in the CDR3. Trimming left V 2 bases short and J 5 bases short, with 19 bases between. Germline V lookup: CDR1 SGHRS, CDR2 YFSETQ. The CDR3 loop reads CASSLLGTGTWETQYF. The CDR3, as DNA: TGCGCCAGCAGCTTATTGGGAACCGGGACGTGGGAGACCCAGTACTTC.

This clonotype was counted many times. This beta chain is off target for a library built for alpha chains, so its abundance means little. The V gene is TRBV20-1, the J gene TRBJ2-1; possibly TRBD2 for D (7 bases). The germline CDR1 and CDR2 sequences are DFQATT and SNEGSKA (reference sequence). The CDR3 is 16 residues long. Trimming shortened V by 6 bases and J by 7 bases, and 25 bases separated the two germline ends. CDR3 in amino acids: CSARGLGGEFGNEQFF. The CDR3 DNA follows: TGCAGTGCGAGGGGGTTGGGAGGGGAGTTCGGTAATGAGCAGTTCTTC.

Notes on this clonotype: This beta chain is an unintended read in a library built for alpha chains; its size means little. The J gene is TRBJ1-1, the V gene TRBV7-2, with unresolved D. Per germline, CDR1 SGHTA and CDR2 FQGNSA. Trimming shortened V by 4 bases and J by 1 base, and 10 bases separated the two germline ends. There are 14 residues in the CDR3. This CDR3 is CASSSPLPNTEAFF. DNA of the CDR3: TGTGCCAGCAGCTCACCCCTGCCGAACACTGAAGCTTTCTTT.

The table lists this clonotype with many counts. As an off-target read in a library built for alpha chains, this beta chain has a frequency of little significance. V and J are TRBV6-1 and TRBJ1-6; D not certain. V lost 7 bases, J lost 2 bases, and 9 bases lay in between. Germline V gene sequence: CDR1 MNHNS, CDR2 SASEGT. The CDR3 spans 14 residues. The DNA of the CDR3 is TGTGCCAGCATAGGAGGGACCTATAATTCACCCCTCCACTTT. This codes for CASIGGTYNSPLHF.